This T cell receptor beta chain was obtained from a study of shared clonotypes between healthy human individuals (dated by TCRdb to about 2020). For the wider study: The cohort included a few men and a couple of women between 18 and 49 years of age. Each donor's leukapheresis produced roughly between roughly 0.85 and 10 billion PBMCs. To increase sequencing depth and limit assay-specific biases, different laboratories used diverse techniques to prepare libraries and sequence TCR repertoires. Blood TCR repertoires of about 5 healthy adults were deeply sequenced to estimate repertoire size and the extent of clonotype sharing between individuals. For each donor, CD4 naive and CD4 memory were each run on three plates, CD8 naive on two plates, and CD8 memory on one plate. Points the paper makes about the study in general: Sampling was restricted to blood, and TCR repertoires in tissue are likely to differ from TCR repertoires in blood. Across several donors, about 5% of naive CD4, approximately 3.6% of naive CD8, under 2.5% of memory CD4, and under 0.45% of memory CD8 clonotypes were shared. Incomplete sequencing was indicated by rarefaction of sorted-subset datasets, despite the large sequencing depth. Pairwise subsampling indicated that sequencing depth was expected to affect the degree of clonotype sharing among donors. Naive subsets generally had larger estimated clonotype richness than memory subsets did. The small number of donors limited the genetic and exposure-history diversity represented. Compared with non-shared clonotypes, clonotypes shared by all four sorted-subset donors had higher generation probabilities.

Looking up the germline V gene (reference sequence) yields CDR1 PRHDT and CDR2 FYEKMQ. The germline V end is reduced by 5 bases and the J end by 6 bases; junction bases left unmatched: 6. The CDR3 starts with the cysteine, ends with the phenylalanine, and has 15 residues. CDR3 DNA only is kept here, 45 bases in frame from base 1. Using the deep immunoSEQ assay, multiplex PCR amplified TCR CDR3 regions from genomic DNA. Extracted genomic DNA from each cell subset was distributed evenly across all wells of several immunoSEQ 96-well plates, and each plate was treated as a replicate. Each replicate PCR for sorted subsets received approximately 200 ng genomic DNA, equal to 30,000 or so T cell genomes. Purified libraries were quantified with a Qubit 3.0 fluorometer, sized on a Bioanalyzer 2100, and re-quantified with the KAPA Library Quantification kit. A separate single-read 150-cycle Illumina NextSeq 550 flow cell was used to sequence each immunoSEQ 96-well plate. In the source study's methods: Because only junctional sequences without quality scores were contained in the immunoSEQ output, filtering matching that applied to full-length reads could not be performed. Sequences were annotated with PyIR, a Python wrapper for IgBLAST v1.9, and V/J genes and CDR3 were assigned using IMGT germline references. Reads were removed for weak V/J assignments (E-value above 1e-6), missing CDR3, stop codons, out-of-frame junctions, or ambiguous translated residues. V3J clonotypes were defined as sequences sharing an identical inferred V gene, J gene, and CDR3 amino acid sequence. The percentage overlap between two repertoires was calculated by dividing the number of shared unique clonotypes by the size of the smaller repertoire. Richness of each repertoire was evaluated using RTK rarefaction, the Chao1 estimator, and Recon v2.1 estimates of unobserved clonotypes. For all TCRbeta clonotypes obtained by the gDNA method from a few donors, generation probabilities were computed with OLGA. TCRdb carries this immuneACCESS record with in-frame sequences only. Its versions omit some clonotypes, under half of them owing to an unresolved V gene in the studies checked, with the rest unexplained. V and J calls plus clone size are reproduced from that table; the DNA served to infer D and trimming. This sample lists more than 2,000,000 clones; more than 85% were detected once. About 0.41% of the sample lies in the top ten.

As regards this clone: It lacks a known antigen. Within one base of it there is no much larger clone, and no base qualities were kept.

Healthy HIV-negative adults with no recently reported acute infections or vaccinations were included as donors. Every donor was a Caucasian adult living in Nashville, Tennessee, USA. Magnetic negative selection was used to enrich CD4+ T cells, after which naive cells were positively selected on CD45RA and the negative fraction became the memory subset. Blood was obtained by leukapheresis, after which PBMCs were separated by Ficoll-Histopaque density gradient centrifugation and cryopreserved in liquid nitrogen vapor phase. Analytical flow cytometry was used to check the purity and quantity of every magnetically sorted T cell population. From each sorted fraction, genomic DNA was isolated and quantified by UV absorbance on a Nanodrop 2000c.

What was sequenced was naive CD4+ T cells from PBMCs. The cell subset or site label, as the study defines it: CD45RA+ positively selected. The V and J genes are TRBV13 and TRBJ2-1; the central 11 bases match TRBD2. This TCR was sampled from a man younger than 35 in good health. Some clones in this sample may be carry-over from other donors' samples. The sequence in DNA is TGTGCCAGCAGCAATAGCGGGAGGGGGGTCAATGAGCAGTTCTTC. This yields the protein CASSNSGRGVNEQFF.